Presented here are 10 T cell receptor beta chains from one specimen sequenced in a study of vaccination effects on CD4 cells after COVID-19. Clones were read by immunoSEQ multiplex PCR, and TCRdb kept only the in-frame ones, dropping some. The sample includes about 80,000 clones, under 85% of them seen just once. Peptide-pool stimulation followed by sequencing identified expanded antigen-specific CD4+ clonotypes in the ViraFEST assay. Culture proceeded for approximately 10 days, and CD4+ T cells were then isolated. Vaccine administered to participants consisted of two doses of either BNT162b2 or mRNA-1273. Their recognized antigens are unknown. This specimen was CD4+ T cells from PBMCs cultured with HCoV-OC43 spike peptides, taken after COVID-19 vaccination. The subset was: HCoV-OC43 spike overlapping peptide pool stimulation. Receptors originate from a human donor who received a COVID-19 vaccine.

CDR3 loop: CATSGTDEKLFF. In DNA form, the CDR3 reads TGTGCCACCAGTGGGACTGATGAAAAACTGTTTTTT. This chain links TRBV24-1 with TRBJ1-4; no firm D call. The CDR3 length is 12 residues. Trimming pared 5 bases from V and 6 bases from J, leaving 6 bases between. The germline V gene encodes CDR1 KGHDR and CDR2 SFDVKD.

This chain links TRBV18 with TRBJ2-5, with unresolved D. Germline V gene sequence: CDR1 KGHSH, CDR2 LQKENI. Trimming removed 1 base at V and 5 bases at J, with 14 bases between. This CDR3 is built from 15 residues. CDR3 region: CASSPRSGSGETQYF. The DNA of the CDR3 is TGTGCCAGCTCACCACGGTCGGGTTCTGGGGAGACCCAGTACTTC.

This rearrangement joins TRBV2 to TRBJ1-1; D uncertain. The germline V and J ends were trimmed by 6 bases and 10 bases, with 21 bases remaining between them. Germline CDR1 reads SNHLY; CDR2 reads FYNNEI. The CDR3 spans 14 residues. This chain's CDR3 is CASRALRTTLRAFF. The DNA for the CDR3 is TGTGCCAGCAGAGCCCTCCGGACGACGTTAAGAGCTTTCTTT.

The chain has TRBV5-1 and TRBJ2-2; 8 bases agree with TRBD1. CDR1 and CDR2 (germline): SGHRS, YFSETQ. J lost 4 bases, V lost 3 bases, and 2 bases had no gene match. This CDR3 is built from 14 residues. Here the CDR3 reads CASSSTGATGELFF. CDR3 DNA sequence: TGCGCCAGCAGCTCGACAGGGGCCACCGGGGAGCTGTTTTTT.

This chain connects TRBV7-3 to TRBJ1-3; TRBD1 might be the D (6 bases). V lost 0 bases and J 3 bases, leaving 9 bases between the germline ends. This CDR3 comprises 15 residues. From germline, CDR1 is SGHTA and CDR2 FQGTGA. The DNA of the CDR3 is TGTGCCAGCAGCTTAACCGCAGGGGATGGAAACACCATATATTTT. The encoded protein is CASSLTAGDGNTIYF.

This clone turned up a few times. The V call is TRBV7-9, the J call TRBJ1-2; D uncertain. Germline-derived CDR1 and CDR2 are SEHNR and FQNEAQ (reference sequence). The CDR3 length is 15 residues. V lost 5 bases, J lost 4 bases, and 17 bases lay in between. The CDR3 spells CASSENDPGPYGYTF. DNA for the CDR3: TGTGCCAGCAGCGAAAACGACCCCGGGCCCTATGGCTACACCTTC.

V is TRBV6-4 and J is TRBJ2-1; perhaps TRBD2 as D (5 bases). Deletions cut 4 bases from V and 0 bases from J, with 7 bases between. The length of the CDR3 is 14 residues. CDR1 and CDR2 (germline): MRHNA, SNTAGT. The CDR3: CASSGGGSYNEQFF. CDR3 in DNA: TGTGCCAGCAGTGGCGGAGGCTCCTACAATGAGCAGTTCTTC.

This clone was detected only a few times. The rearrangement links TRBV7-3 to TRBJ2-5, with 8 bases identical to TRBD2. From germline, CDR1 is SGHTA and CDR2 FQGTGA. CDR3 length: 14 amino acids. V trimming: 3 bases; J trimming: 3 bases; junction bases outside the gene matches: 3. CDR3 sequence reads: CASSFGREEETQYF. Here the CDR3 DNA reads TGTGCCAGCAGCTTTGGGCGGGAGGAAGAGACCCAGTACTTC. The whole variable domain, remainder taken from reference TRBV7-3 and TRBJ2-5, is GAGVSQTPSNKVTEKGKYVELRCDPISGHTALYWYRQSLGQGPEFLIYFQGTGAADDSGLPNDRFFAVRPEGSVSTLKIQRTERGDSAVYLCASSFGREEETQYFGPGTRLLVL.

The rearrangement uses TRBV5-8 and TRBJ2-5, with 8 bases that match TRBD1. The CDR3 is 15 residues long. Germline V lookup: CDR1 SGHTS, CDR2 YDEGEE. V lost 0 bases, J lost 2 bases, and 3 bases stayed unmatched. CDR3 nucleotides: TGTGCCAGCAGCTTGGGGACAGGGAGACAAGAGACCCAGTACTTC. Translation: CASSLGTGRQETQYF.

This clone was seen a single time. The genes are TRBV2 and TRBJ2-5; D could derive from TRBD1 or TRBD2 (6 bases each). The CDR3 is 14 residues long. V was trimmed by 4 bases and J by 4 bases, leaving 13 bases between them. Germline-derived CDR1 and CDR2 are SNHLY and FYNNEI. The chain's CDR3 is CASSVEQGGETQYF. For the CDR3, the DNA is TGTGCCAGCAGTGTGGAACAGGGAGGAGAGACCCAGTACTTC.